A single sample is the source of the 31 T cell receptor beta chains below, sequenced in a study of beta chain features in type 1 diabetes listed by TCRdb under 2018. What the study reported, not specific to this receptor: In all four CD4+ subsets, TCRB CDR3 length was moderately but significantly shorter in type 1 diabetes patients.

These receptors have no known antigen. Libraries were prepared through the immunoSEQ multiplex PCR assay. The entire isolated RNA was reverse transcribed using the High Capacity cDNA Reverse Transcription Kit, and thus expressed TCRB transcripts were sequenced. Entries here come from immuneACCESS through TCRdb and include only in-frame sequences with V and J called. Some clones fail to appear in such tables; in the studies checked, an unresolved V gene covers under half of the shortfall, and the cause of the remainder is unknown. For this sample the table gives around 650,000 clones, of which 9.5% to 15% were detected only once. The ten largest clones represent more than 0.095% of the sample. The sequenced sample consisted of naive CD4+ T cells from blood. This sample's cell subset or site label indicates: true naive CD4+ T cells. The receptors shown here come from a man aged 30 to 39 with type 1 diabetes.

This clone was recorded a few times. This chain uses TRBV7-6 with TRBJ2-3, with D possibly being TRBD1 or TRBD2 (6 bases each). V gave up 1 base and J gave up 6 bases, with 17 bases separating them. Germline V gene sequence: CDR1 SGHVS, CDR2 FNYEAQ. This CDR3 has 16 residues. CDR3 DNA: TGTGCCAGCAGCTTAGGGTCGGGGGCCGCAAGGGATACGCAGTATTTT. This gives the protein CASSLGSGAARDTQYF.

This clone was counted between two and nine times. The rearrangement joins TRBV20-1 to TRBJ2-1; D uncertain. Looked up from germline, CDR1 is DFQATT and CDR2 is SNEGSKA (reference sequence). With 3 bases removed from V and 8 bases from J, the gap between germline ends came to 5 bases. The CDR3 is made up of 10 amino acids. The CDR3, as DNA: TGCAGTGCTAGGTGGGATGAGCAGTTCTTC. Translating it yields CSARWDEQFF.

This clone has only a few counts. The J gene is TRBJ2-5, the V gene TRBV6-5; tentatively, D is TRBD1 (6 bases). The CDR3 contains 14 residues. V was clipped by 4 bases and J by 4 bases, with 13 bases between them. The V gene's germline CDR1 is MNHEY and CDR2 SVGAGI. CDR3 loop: CASSSTGEGETQYF. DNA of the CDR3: TGTGCCAGCAGTTCGACAGGCGAGGGAGAGACCCAGTACTTC.

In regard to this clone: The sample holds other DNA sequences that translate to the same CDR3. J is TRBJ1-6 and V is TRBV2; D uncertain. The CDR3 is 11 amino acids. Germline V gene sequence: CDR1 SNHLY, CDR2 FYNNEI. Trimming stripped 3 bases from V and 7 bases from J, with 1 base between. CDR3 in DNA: TGTGCCAGCAGTGAGAATTCACCCCTCCACTTT. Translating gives CASSENSPLHF.

CDR3 protein: CASSFIGQGSGNTIYF. In DNA form, the CDR3 reads TGCGCCAGCAGCTTCATAGGACAGGGCTCTGGAAACACCATATATTTT. The chain uses TRBV5-1 and TRBJ1-3; 8 bases map to TRBD1. Germline loops: CDR1 SGHRS, CDR2 YFSETQ. The length of the CDR3 is 16 residues. With 2 bases clipped from V and 0 bases from J, the junction kept 4 bases outside the gene matches.

The CDR3 bases are TGTGCCAGCAGCCGGGACCTCAATCAGCCCCAGCATTTT. Its translation: CASSRDLNQPQHF. This chain uses TRBV14 with TRBJ1-5, with a tentative D call TRBD1 (5 bases). Trimming removed 4 bases from V and 3 bases from J, with 7 bases in between. Looked up from germline, CDR1 is SGHDN and CDR2 is FVKESK. The CDR3 has 13 amino acids.

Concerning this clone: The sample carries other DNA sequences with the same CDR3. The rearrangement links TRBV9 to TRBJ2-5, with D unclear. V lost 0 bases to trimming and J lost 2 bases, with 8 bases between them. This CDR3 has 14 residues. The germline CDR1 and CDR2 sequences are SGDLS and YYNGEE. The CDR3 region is CASSVAALQETQYF. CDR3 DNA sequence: TGTGCCAGCAGCGTAGCGGCGCTACAAGAGACCCAGTACTTC.

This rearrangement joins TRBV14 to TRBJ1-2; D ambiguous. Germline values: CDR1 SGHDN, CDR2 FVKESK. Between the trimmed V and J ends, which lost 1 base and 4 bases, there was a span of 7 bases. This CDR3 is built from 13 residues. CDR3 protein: CASSQGTTYGYTF. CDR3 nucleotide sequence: TGTGCCAGCAGCCAAGGGACGACCTATGGCTACACCTTC.

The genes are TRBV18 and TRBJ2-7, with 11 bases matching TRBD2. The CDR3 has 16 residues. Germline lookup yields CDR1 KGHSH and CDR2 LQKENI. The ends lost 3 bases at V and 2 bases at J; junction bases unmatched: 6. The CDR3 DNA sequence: TGTGCCAGCTCACCTCTTGTAGCGGGGGGGACCTACGAGCAGTACTTC. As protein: CASSPLVAGGTYEQYF.

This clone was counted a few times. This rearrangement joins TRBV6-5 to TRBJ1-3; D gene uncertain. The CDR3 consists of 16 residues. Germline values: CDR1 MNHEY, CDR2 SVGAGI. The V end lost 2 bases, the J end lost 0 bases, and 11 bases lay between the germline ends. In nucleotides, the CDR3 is TGTGCCAGCAGTTACGCGATGAGCAGCTCTGGAAACACCATATATTTT. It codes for CASSYAMSSSGNTIYF.

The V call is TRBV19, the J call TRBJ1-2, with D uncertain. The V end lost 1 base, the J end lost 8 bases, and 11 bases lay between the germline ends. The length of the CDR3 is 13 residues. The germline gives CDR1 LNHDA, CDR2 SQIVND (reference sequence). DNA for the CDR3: TGTGCCAGTAGTATAGTTGCGGGTGAAGGCTACACCTTC. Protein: CASSIVAGEGYTF.

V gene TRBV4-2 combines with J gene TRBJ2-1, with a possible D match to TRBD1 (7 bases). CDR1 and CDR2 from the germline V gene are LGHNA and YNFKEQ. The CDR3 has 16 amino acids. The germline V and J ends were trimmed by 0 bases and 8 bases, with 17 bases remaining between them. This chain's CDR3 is CASSQESGRGDDEQFF. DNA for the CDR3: TGTGCCAGCAGCCAAGAGAGTGGCAGGGGGGACGATGAGCAGTTCTTC.

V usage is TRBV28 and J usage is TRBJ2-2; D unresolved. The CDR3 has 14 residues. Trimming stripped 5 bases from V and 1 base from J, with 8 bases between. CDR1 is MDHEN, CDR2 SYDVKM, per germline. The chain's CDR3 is CASSPHQNTGELFF. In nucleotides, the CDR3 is TGTGCCAGCAGTCCACACCAGAACACCGGGGAGCTGTTTTTT.

Here the CDR3 DNA reads TGTGCCAGTTCCCGTGGGGCAGGGTGGGAGACCCAGTACTTC. It translates to CASSRGAGWETQYF. This chain connects TRBV9 to TRBJ2-5; D may be TRBD1 (5 bases). The CDR3 consists of 14 residues. The germline V gene has CDR1 SGDLS and CDR2 YYNGEE. The V and J ends lost 8 bases and 5 bases respectively, with 19 bases between them. The whole variable domain, remainder taken from reference TRBV9 and TRBJ2-5, is DSGVTQTPKHLITATGQRVTLRCSPRSGDLSVYWYQQSLDQGLQFLIQYYNGEERAKGNILERFSAQQFPDLHSELNLSSLELGDSALYFCASSRGAGWETQYFGPGTRLLVL.

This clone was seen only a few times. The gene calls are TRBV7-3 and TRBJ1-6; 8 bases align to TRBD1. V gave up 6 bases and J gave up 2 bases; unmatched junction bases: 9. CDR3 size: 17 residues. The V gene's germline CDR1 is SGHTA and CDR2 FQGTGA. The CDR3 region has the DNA TGTGCCAGCAGTTCCTCAGGGGGCGCGCCCTATAATTCACCCCTCCACTTT. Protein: CASSSSGGAPYNSPLHF.

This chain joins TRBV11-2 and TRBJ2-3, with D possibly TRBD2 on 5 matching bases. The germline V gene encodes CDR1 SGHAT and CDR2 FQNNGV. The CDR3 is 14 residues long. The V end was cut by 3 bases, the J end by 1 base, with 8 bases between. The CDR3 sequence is CASSFRTRTDTQYF. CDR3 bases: TGTGCCAGCAGCTTCCGGACTCGCACAGATACGCAGTATTTT.

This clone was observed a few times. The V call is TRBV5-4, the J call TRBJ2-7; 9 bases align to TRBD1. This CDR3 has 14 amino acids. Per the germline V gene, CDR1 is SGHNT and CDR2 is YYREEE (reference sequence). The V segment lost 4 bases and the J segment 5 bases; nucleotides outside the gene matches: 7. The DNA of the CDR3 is TGTGCCAGCAGCAACCTGGACAGGGGAAACGAGCAGTACTTC. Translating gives CASSNLDRGNEQYF.

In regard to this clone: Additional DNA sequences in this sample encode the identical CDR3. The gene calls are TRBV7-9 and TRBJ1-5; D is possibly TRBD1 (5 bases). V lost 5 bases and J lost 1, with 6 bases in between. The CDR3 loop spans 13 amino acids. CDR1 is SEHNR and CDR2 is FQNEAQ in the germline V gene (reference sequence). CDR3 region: CASSRDSNQPQHF. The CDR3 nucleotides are TGTGCCAGCAGCAGGGACAGCAATCAGCCCCAGCATTTT. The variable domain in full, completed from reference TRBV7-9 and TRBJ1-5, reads DTGVSQNPRHKITKRGQNVTFRCDPISEHNRLYWYRQTLGQGPEFLTYFQNEAQLEKSRLLSDRFSAERPKGSFSTLEIQRTEQGDSAMYLCASSRDSNQPQHFGDGTRLSIL.

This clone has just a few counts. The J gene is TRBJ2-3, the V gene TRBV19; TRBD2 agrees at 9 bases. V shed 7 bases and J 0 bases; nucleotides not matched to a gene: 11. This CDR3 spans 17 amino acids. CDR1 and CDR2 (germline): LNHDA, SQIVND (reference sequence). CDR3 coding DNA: TGTGCCAGTACCCCATCCCGGACTAGCGCCAGCACAGATACGCAGTATTTT. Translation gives CASTPSRTSASTDTQYF.

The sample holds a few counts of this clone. The DNA for the CDR3 is TGCAGCGGGGGGACTGAACAAGAGACCCAGTACTTC. Translated, it gives CSGGTEQETQYF. This chain links TRBV29-1 with TRBJ2-5; D possibly corresponds to TRBD2 (6 bases). CDR1 is SQVTM and CDR2 is ANQGSEA in the germline V gene. This CDR3 is 12 amino acids long. V was cut by 7 bases and J by 2 bases, with 11 bases left in between.

CDR3 sequence reads: CASSLGSGGLGTDTQYF. The CDR3 DNA reads TGCGCCAGCAGCTTGGGTAGCGGGGGCCTGGGGACAGATACGCAGTATTTT. This chain uses TRBV5-1 with TRBJ2-3; the match to TRBD2 covers 9 bases. Germline V lookup: CDR1 SGHRS, CDR2 YFSETQ. This CDR3 is 17 amino acids long. The V segment lost 0 bases and the J segment 3 bases; nucleotides outside the gene matches: 8.

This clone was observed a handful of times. The CDR3 reads CASSSRRDGQPQHF. CDR3 sequence (DNA): TGTGCCAGCAGCTCGCGGAGGGACGGGCAGCCCCAGCATTTT. The V gene is TRBV7-2, the J gene TRBJ1-5; D is perhaps TRBD1 (5 bases). This CDR3 comprises 14 residues. Germline values: CDR1 SGHTA, CDR2 FQGNSA. V lost 4 bases, J lost 7 bases, and 14 bases lay in between.

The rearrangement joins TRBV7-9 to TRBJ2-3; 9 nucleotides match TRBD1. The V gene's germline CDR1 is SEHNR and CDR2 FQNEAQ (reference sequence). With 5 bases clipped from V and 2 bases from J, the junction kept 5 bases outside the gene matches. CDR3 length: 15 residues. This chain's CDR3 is CASSTGQGYTDTQYF. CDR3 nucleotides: TGTGCCAGCAGCACGGGACAGGGCTACACAGATACGCAGTATTTT.

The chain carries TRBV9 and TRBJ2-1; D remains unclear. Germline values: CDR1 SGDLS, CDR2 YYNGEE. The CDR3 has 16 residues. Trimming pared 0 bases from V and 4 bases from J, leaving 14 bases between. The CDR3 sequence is CASSVGSVSRYNEQFF. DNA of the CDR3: TGTGCCAGCAGCGTAGGTTCAGTCTCCCGTTACAATGAGCAGTTCTTC.

CDR3 protein: CASSLAGGMNTEAFF. In DNA, the CDR3 is TGCGCCAGCAGCTTGGCCGGGGGGATGAACACTGAAGCTTTCTTT. The J gene is TRBJ1-1, the V gene TRBV5-1; D possibly corresponds to TRBD1 (5 bases). The germline V and J ends were trimmed by 0 bases and 0 bases, with 9 bases remaining between them. The CDR3 extends over 15 amino acids. Germline lookup yields CDR1 SGHRS and CDR2 YFSETQ.

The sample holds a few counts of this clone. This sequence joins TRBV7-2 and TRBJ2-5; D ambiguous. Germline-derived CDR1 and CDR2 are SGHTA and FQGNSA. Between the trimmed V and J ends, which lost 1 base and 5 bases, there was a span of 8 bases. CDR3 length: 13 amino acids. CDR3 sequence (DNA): TGTGCCAGCAGCTTAGGCGGTCCGGAGACCCAGTACTTC. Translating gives CASSLGGPETQYF.

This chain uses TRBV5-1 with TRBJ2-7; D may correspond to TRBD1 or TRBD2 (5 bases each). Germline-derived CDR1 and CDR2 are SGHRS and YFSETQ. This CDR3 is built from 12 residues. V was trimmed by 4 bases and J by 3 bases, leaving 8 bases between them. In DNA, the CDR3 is TGCGCCAGCAGCAGGGACGGCTACGAGCAGTACTTC. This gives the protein CASSRDGYEQYF.

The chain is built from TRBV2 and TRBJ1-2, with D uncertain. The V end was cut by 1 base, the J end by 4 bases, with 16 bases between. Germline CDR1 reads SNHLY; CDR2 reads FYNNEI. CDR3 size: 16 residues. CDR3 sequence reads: CASSEVRRRPPYGYTF. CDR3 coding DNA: TGTGCCAGCAGTGAAGTGAGGCGGCGACCTCCCTATGGCTACACCTTC.

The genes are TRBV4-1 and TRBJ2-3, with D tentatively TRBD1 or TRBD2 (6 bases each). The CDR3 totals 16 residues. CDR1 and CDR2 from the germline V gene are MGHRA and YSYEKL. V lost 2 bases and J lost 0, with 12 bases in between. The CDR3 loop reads CASSQTSGASTDTQYF. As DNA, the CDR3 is TGCGCCAGCAGCCAAACTTCGGGGGCAAGCACAGATACGCAGTATTTT.

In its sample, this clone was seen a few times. The CDR3, as DNA: TGCAGCGTAGAGGGGGTAAGCATGAACACTGAAGCTTTCTTT. Translation: CSVEGVSMNTEAFF. This chain joins TRBV29-1 and TRBJ1-1; D perhaps matches TRBD1 (6 bases). Trimming left V 6 bases short and J 0 bases short, with 14 bases between. CDR1 and CDR2 (germline): SQVTM, ANQGSEA. The CDR3 loop spans 14 amino acids.

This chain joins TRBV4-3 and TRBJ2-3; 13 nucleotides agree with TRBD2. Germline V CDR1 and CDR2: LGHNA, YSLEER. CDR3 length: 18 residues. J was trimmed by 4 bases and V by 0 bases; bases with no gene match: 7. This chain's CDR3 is CASSQDDVLAGGPDTQYF. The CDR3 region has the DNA TGCGCCAGCAGCCAAGATGATGTACTAGCGGGGGGGCCAGATACGCAGTATTTT.